This section outlines one T cell receptor beta chain sequence together with its context. Per the original methods: Reference gene primers were amplified, and this amplification served to estimate nucleated cell counts. Sequencing used immunoSEQ multiplex PCR; TCRdb keeps in-frame clones, though not all of them. D and trimming were read from the DNA, whereas the V and J calls and clone size are those reported in that table. Of about 89,000 clones listed, 65% to 80% are singletons. The sample belongs to a study of blood T cell repertoires in COVID-19. Overall study context: Collection of acute and convalescent COVID-19 samples took place in the United States, Italy and Spain. From T cells, B-cell-depleted T cells, or PBMCs came the material, which was cDNA or gDNA.

Germline V lookup: CDR1 PRHDT, CDR2 FYEKMQ (reference sequence). J was trimmed by 8 bases and V by 5 bases; bases with no gene match: 12. The CDR3 is 14 amino acids. This chain joins TRBV13 and TRBJ2-7; 7 bases map to TRBD1. Material for sequencing was peripheral blood. The origin of this receptor is a human donor in a cohort sampled during active COVID-19. CDR3 coding DNA: TGTGCCAGCAGCCCCGACCGGGACAGAGCGAAGCAGTACTTC. It yields the protein CASSPDRDRAKQYF.